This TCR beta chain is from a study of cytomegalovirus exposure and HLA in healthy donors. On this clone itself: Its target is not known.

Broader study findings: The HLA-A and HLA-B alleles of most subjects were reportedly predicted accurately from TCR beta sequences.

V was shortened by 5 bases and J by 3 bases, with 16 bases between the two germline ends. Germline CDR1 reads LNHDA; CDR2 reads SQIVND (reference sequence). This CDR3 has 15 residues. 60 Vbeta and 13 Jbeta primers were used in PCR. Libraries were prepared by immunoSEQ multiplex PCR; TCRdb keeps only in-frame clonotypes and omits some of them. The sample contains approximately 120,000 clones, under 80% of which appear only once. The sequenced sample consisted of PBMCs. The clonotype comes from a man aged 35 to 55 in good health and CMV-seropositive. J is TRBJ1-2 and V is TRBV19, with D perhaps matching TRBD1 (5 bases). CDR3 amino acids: CASSAQGTTDYGYTF. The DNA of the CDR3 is TGTGCCAGTAGTGCTCAGGGTACTACTGACTATGGCTACACCTTC.